The 9 T cell receptor beta chains presented below share a single source sample, sequenced in a study of blood T cell repertoires in COVID-19. Clones were read by immunoSEQ multiplex PCR, and TCRdb kept only the in-frame ones, dropping some. The sample includes hundreds of thousands of clones, approximately 87% of them seen just once. Input material: PBMCs or T cells enriched from blood (not recorded which). Receptors were obtained from a woman in her forties or fifties who had recovered from COVID-19.

This chain connects TRBV29-1 to TRBJ1-4, with TRBD1 matching over 8 bases. This CDR3 has 12 amino acids. After removal of 4 bases from V and 7 bases from J, the junction contained 2 bases not matched to a gene. CDR1 and CDR2 from the germline V gene are SQVTM and ANQGSEA. CDR3 in amino acids: CSVGTGSEKLFF. In nucleotides, the CDR3 is TGCAGCGTTGGGACAGGGAGTGAAAAACTGTTTTTT. The full variable domain, in which reference TRBV29-1 and TRBJ1-4 provide the parts outside the CDR3, is SAVISQKPSRDICQRGTSLTIQCQVDSQVTMMFWYRQQPGQSLTLIATANQGSEATYESGFVIDKFPISRPNLTFSTLTVSNMSPEDSSIYLCSVGTGSEKLFFGSGTQLSVL.

The CDR3 reads CASRTAPGQGGAYEQYF. In DNA, the CDR3 is TGTGCCAGCAGAACCGCGCCGGGACAGGGTGGCGCCTACGAGCAGTACTTC. The chain is built from TRBV2 and TRBJ2-7, with TRBD1 matching 9 bases. CDR1 and CDR2 (germline): SNHLY, FYNNEI. The CDR3 contains 17 residues. V dropped 6 bases and J dropped 2; count of bases not matched to a gene: 14.

The chain couples TRBV27 to TRBJ2-2; D gene ambiguous. Germline-derived CDR1 and CDR2 are MNHEY and SMNVEV (reference sequence). CDR3 size: 15 residues. The V end was cut by 3 bases, the J end by 4 bases, with 12 bases between. The CDR3 is CASSFSSQSTGELFF. The CDR3 nucleotides read TGTGCCAGCAGTTTTTCCTCCCAGTCCACCGGGGAGCTGTTTTTT.

This sequence joins TRBV19 and TRBJ2-4; D remains unclear. Trimming shortened V by 8 bases and J by 16 bases, and 21 bases separated the two germline ends. CDR3 length: 12 amino acids. Germline V gene sequence: CDR1 LNHDA, CDR2 SQIVND (reference sequence). This CDR3 is CASALMGQPSYF. The CDR3, as DNA: TGTGCCAGTGCCCTTATGGGCCAGCCCTCATACTTC.

CDR3 coding DNA: TGCGCCAGCAGCCACTCGACTAGCGGCAAATTCTACGAGCAGTACTTC. This encodes CASSHSTSGKFYEQYF. J is TRBJ2-7 and V is TRBV4-1, with TRBD2 matching over 9 bases. With V trimmed by 3 bases and J by 3 bases, 9 bases remained unmatched. Germline-derived CDR1 and CDR2 are MGHRA and YSYEKL. CDR3 size: 16 residues.

This clone was observed a single time. CDR3 sequence: CASSYSITGGDSGEQYF. In DNA form, the CDR3 reads TGTGCCAGCAGTTACTCGATAACCGGGGGGGACTCCGGAGAGCAGTACTTC. The chain has TRBV6-2 or TRBV6-3 and TRBJ2-7, with 8 bases fitting TRBD2. CDR1 is MNHEY and CDR2 is SVGEGT in the germline V gene. The CDR3 sequence is 17 residues long. The ends lost 0 bases at V and 7 bases at J; junction bases unmatched: 14.

Written as DNA, the CDR3 is TGCAGTGCTACCGACACGCTCGAGCAGTACTTC. This gives the protein CSATDTLEQYF. The chain recombines TRBV20-1 with TRBJ2-7; no clear D gene. Per the germline V gene, CDR1 is DFQATT and CDR2 is SNEGSKA (reference sequence). Deletions cut 4 bases from V and 6 bases from J, with 10 bases between. The length of the CDR3 is 11 residues.

This clone has just one count. The junction does not match germline at one end; this may be a read error. This chain connects TRBV4-1 to TRBJ1-4, with a possible D match to TRBD1 (6 bases). The CDR3 has 17 amino acids. Germline lookup yields CDR1 MGHRA and CDR2 YSYEKL. CDR3: CARSPRDGGALNEKLFF. In DNA form, the CDR3 reads TGCGCCCGCAGCCCCCGGGATGGGGGGGCCCTAAATGAAAAACTGTTTTTT.

With respect to this clone: Other nucleotide sequences from this sample produce the same CDR3. The chain has TRBV2 and TRBJ1-2; no reliable D call. Germline V lookup: CDR1 SNHLY, CDR2 FYNNEI. This CDR3 has 12 amino acids. Trimming removed 5 bases from V and 4 bases from J, with 8 bases in between. CDR3 region: CASSPGGYGYTF. DNA for the CDR3: TGTGCCAGCAGTCCCGGAGGCTATGGCTACACCTTC.